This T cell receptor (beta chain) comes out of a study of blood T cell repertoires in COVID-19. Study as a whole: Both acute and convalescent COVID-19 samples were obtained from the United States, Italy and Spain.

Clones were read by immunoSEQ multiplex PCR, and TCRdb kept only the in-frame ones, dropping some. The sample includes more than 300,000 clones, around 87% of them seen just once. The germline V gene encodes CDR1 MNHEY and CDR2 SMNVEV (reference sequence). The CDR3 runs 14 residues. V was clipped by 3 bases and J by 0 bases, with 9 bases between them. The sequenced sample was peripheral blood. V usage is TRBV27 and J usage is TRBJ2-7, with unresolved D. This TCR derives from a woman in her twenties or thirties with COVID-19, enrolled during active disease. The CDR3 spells CASSLKRNSYEQYF. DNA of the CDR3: TGTGCCAGCAGTTTGAAGCGAAACTCCTACGAGCAGTACTTC.